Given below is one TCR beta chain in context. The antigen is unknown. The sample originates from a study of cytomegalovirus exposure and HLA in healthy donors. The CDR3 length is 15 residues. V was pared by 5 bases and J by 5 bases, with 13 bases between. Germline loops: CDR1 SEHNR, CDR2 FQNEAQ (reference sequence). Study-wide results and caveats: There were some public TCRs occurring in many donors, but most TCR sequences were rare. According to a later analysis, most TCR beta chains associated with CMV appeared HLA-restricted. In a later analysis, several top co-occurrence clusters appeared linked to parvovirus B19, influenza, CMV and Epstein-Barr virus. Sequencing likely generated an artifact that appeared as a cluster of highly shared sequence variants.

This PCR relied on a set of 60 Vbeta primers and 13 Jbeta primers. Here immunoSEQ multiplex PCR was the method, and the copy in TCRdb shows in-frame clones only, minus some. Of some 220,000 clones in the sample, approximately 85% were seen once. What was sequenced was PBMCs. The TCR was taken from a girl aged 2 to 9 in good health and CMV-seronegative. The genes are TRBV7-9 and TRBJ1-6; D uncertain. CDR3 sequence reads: CASSLLGLNNSPLHF. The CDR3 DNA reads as TGTGCCAGCAGCCTTCTAGGACTCAATAATTCACCCCTCCACTTT.